Each of the 12 T cell receptor beta chains below was sequenced from the same sample in a study of CD8+ T cells in alopecia areata. Reverse transcribed after extraction, RNA yielded cDNA as the sequencing template. Clones were read by immunoSEQ multiplex PCR, and TCRdb kept only the in-frame ones, dropping some. The table shows 170,000 or so clones, with around 60% occurring only once. As to treatment: oral pan-JAK inhibitor, 5-10 mg twice daily. The specimen comprised CD8+ T cells sorted from blood, sampled at week 24, from a patient treated with tofacitinib. Receptors were obtained from a human donor with alopecia areata.

CDR3 sequence reads: CATSSPTGFNEQFF. The DNA of the CDR3 is TGTGCCACCAGCAGCCCGACAGGGTTTAATGAGCAGTTCTTC. This chain links TRBV15 with TRBJ2-1; 7 nucleotides agree with TRBD1. This CDR3 has 14 residues. Germline CDR1 reads LNHNV; CDR2 reads YYDKDF (reference sequence). V trimming: 3 bases; J trimming: 7 bases; junction bases outside the gene matches: 6.

V and J are TRBV9 and TRBJ2-2; D uncertain. The CDR3 spans 15 residues. Germline CDR1 SGDLS, CDR2 YYNGEE. V dropped 0 bases and J dropped 3 bases, with 9 bases sitting between them. CDR3 protein: CASSVESGDTGELFF. The CDR3 bases are TGTGCCAGCAGCGTAGAATCCGGAGACACCGGGGAGCTGTTTTTT.

The chain uses TRBV9 and TRBJ2-3; 7 positions match TRBD2. Germline V gives CDR1 SGDLS, CDR2 YYNGEE. The CDR3 loop spans 13 amino acids. J gave up 5 bases and V 3 bases, and 3 bases lay outside the gene matches. The CDR3 bases are TGTGCCAGCAGCGGTCTAGCGGTAGATACGCAGTATTTT. Its translation: CASSGLAVDTQYF.

The rearrangement links TRBV13 to TRBJ1-6; D remains unclear. Deletions cut 2 bases from V and 7 bases from J, with 3 bases between. The CDR3 is 12 amino acids. Germline lookup yields CDR1 PRHDT and CDR2 FYEKMQ (reference sequence). The CDR3 nucleotides are TGTGCCAGCAGCTTATGGAATTCACCCCTCCACTTT. Its translation: CASSLWNSPLHF.

The chain combines TRBV9 with TRBJ2-7, with TRBD2 matching over 9 bases. The CDR3 is 16 residues long. The V gene's germline CDR1 is SGDLS and CDR2 YYNGEE. V shed 0 bases and J 1 base; nucleotides not matched to a gene: 5. CDR3 nucleotide sequence: TGTGCCAGCAGCGTAGGTAGCGGGGGAACTTCCTACGAGCAGTACTTC. Residues: CASSVGSGGTSYEQYF.

The chain joins TRBV5-6 to TRBJ2-3, with 12 nucleotides matching TRBD2. In germline, CDR1 is SGHDT, CDR2 YYEEEE. J gave up 2 bases and V 3 bases, and 10 bases lay outside the gene matches. This CDR3 has 18 amino acids. Here the CDR3 DNA reads TGTGCCAGCAGCTCAGGACTAGCGGGGCCCTCACCCACAGATACGCAGTATTTT. Encoded protein: CASSSGLAGPSPTDTQYF.

The chain employs TRBV11-2 and TRBJ2-1; D is perhaps TRBD1 (6 bases). The V gene lost 5 bases and the J gene lost 10 bases, with 21 bases spanning the gap. Per the germline V gene, CDR1 is SGHAT and CDR2 is FQNNGV. The CDR3 sequence is 15 residues long. DNA for the CDR3: TGTGCCAGCAGCCCGAGGTGGGGGCGACACTGGGAGCAGTTCTTC. Protein product: CASSPRWGRHWEQFF.

CDR3 coding DNA: TGCGCCAGCAGCCAAGATTTTCGGGGGACTGGGGCCAACGTCCTGACTTTC. It yields the protein CASSQDFRGTGANVLTF. The rearrangement uses TRBV4-1 and TRBJ2-6; TRBD2 is a possible D gene (6 bases). V was trimmed by 0 bases and J by 2 bases, leaving 11 bases between them. There are 17 residues in the CDR3. The germline CDR1 and CDR2 sequences are MGHRA and YSYEKL.

This clone has just one count. The chain uses TRBV5-6 and TRBJ2-7, with 8 bases aligning to TRBD1. From germline, CDR1 is SGHDT and CDR2 YYEEEE. This CDR3 has 14 residues. J lost 2 bases, V lost 4 bases, and 5 bases had no gene match. CDR3: CASSAGTGPYEQYF. The CDR3 nucleotides read TGTGCCAGCAGCGCCGGGACAGGACCCTACGAGCAGTACTTC.

The chain couples TRBV4-1 to TRBJ2-3, with TRBD2 identical over 11 bases. The CDR3 extends over 16 amino acids. After removal of 2 bases from V and 4 bases from J, the junction contained 5 bases not matched to a gene. CDR1 MGHRA and CDR2 YSYEKL come from the germline V gene. CDR3 nucleotide sequence: TGCGCCAGCAGCCAATATAGCGGGGGGGCCGCAGATACGCAGTATTTT. This codes for CASSQYSGGAADTQYF.

The chain has TRBV4-1 and TRBJ2-5, with 7 bases that match TRBD2. This CDR3 comprises 14 residues. Trimming took 3 bases from V and 5 from J; bases not matched to a gene: 6. Germline lookup yields CDR1 MGHRA and CDR2 YSYEKL. In DNA form, the CDR3 reads TGCGCCAGCAGCCATATGGGGGGGGAGGAGACCCAGTACTTC. Protein: CASSHMGGEETQYF.

The table lists this clone with a few counts. This sequence joins TRBV6-1 and TRBJ2-5; D is undetermined. The CDR3 is made up of 14 amino acids. The V end lost 2 bases, the J end lost 0 bases, and 7 bases lay between the germline ends. Per the germline V gene, CDR1 is MNHNS and CDR2 is SASEGT. The CDR3 region is CASSEREYQETQYF. Here the CDR3 DNA reads TGTGCCAGCAGTGAACGAGAGTACCAAGAGACCCAGTACTTC.